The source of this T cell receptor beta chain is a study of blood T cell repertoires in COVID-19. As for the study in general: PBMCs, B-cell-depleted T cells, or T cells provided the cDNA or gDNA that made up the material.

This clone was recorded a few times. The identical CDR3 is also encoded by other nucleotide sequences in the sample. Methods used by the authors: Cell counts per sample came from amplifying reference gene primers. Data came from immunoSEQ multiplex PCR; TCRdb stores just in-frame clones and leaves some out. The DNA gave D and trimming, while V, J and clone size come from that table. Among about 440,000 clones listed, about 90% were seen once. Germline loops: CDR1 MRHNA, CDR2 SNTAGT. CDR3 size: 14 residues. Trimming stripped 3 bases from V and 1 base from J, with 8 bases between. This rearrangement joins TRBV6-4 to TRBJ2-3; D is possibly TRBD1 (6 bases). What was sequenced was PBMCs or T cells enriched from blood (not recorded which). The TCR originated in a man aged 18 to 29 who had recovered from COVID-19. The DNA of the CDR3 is TGTGCCAGCAGTGAGGCAGGGGGCACAGATACGCAGTATTTT. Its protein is CASSEAGGTDTQYF.